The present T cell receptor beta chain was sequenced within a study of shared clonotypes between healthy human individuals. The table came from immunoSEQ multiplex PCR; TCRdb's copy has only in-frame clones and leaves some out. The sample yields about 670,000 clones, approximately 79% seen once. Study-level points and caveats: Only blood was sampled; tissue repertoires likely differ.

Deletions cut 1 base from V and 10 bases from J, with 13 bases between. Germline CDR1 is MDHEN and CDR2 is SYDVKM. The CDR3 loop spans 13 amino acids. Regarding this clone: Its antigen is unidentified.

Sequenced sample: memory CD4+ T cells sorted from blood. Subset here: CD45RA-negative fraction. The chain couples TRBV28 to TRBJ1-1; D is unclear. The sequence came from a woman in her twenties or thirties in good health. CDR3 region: CASSLYAGALAFF. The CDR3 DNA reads TGTGCCAGCAGTTTATATGCGGGCGCTTTAGCTTTCTTT.